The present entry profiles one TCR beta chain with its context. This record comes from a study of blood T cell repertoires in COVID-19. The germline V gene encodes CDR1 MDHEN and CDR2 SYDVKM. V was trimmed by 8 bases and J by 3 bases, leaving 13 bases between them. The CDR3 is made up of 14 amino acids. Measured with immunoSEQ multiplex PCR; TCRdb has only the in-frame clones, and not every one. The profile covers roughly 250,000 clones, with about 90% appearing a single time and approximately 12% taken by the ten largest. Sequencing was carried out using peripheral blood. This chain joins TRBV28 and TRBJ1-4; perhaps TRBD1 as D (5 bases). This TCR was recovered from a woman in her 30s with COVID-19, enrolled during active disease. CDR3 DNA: TGTGCCAGCTCAGGGCCAGGGTCTAATGAAAAACTGTTTTTT. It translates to CASSGPGSNEKLFF.